This T cell receptor beta chain appears in the sequencing data of a study of blood T cell repertoires in COVID-19 (dated by TCRdb to about 2020). Broadly, across the study: Samples covering the acute and convalescent phases of COVID-19 were provided by collaborators in the United States, Italy and Spain. Samples were obtained from the ongoing ImmuneRACE study (first 160 participants) and from roughly 1,300 subjects provided by 6 global collaborators. Subjects who had been exposed to COVID-19, were actively infected with it, or had recovered from it provided the deeply sampled blood TCRbeta repertoires that made up the dataset. HLA class I and class II types, where available, came from metadata supplied by the sample provider rather than from assay-based typing. The repertoires were made available in a free public database intended to serve as a resource for research on the immune response to SARS-CoV-2. The sample metadata nearly always contained a de-identified subject ID, COVID-19 status, age in years and sex. The prospective study material was composed of cDNA or gDNA derived from T cells, B-cell-depleted T cells, or PBMCs.

Looking up the germline V gene (reference sequence) yields CDR1 SSHAT and CDR2 FNYEAQ. The CDR3 contains 15 residues, cysteine and phenylalanine counted. Of the read, only the CDR3 DNA is kept; its 45 bases are in frame from base 1. Collaborating institutions collected whole blood in K2EDTA tubes following their own protocols. For TCRbeta analysis, collaborators shipped samples as frozen whole blood, isolated PBMCs, or DNA extracted from either of those sample types. Results the study describes overall, beyond this receptor: The quantity of clinical and demographic metadata differed by source and by participant and was supplied without curation.

This clone was seen a few times. Its antigen is not yet known. A read error may account for a junction end that differs from germline. TCRbeta CDR3 regions were amplified from genomic DNA by means of the immunoSEQ Assay, a bias-controlled multiplex PCR. In the paper's pipeline: Within the assay, amplification of reference gene primers was used to estimate how many nucleated cells each sample contained. Sequence reads were collapsed and filtered to measure the absolute abundance of every unique TCRbeta CDR3 rearrangement. For each sample, productive Simpson clonality was calculated as the square root of Simpson's diversity index over productive rearrangements. TCRdb re-hosts the immuneACCESS table, in-frame sequences only. Its copies lack some clones; in the studies checked, an unresolved V gene accounts for under half of them, and the cause for the rest is not known. D and trimming come from the DNA, and the V and J calls and clone size come from that table. Across this sample there are roughly 250,000 clones, with around 81% seen only once. The ten largest account for under 3% of the sample.

This receptor chain uses TRBV7-7 and TRBJ2-3, and 8 bases in between align with TRBD2. Sequencing was done on a sample of peripheral blood. The origin of this receptor is an older woman with active or convalescent COVID-19. The CDR3 region reads CASSHAGGKEDTQYF. The nucleotide sequence reads TGTGCTAGCAGTCACGCGGGGGGAAAGGAAGATACGCAGTATTTT. Supplemented by the reference TRBV7-7 and TRBJ2-3 proteins around the CDR3, the complete variable domain is GAGVSQSPRYKVTKRGQDVTLRCDPISSHATLYWYQQALGQGPEFLTYFNYEAQPDKSGLPSDRFSAERPEGSISTLTIQRTEQRDSAMYRCASSHAGGKEDTQYFGPGTRLTVL.